The 9 T cell receptor beta chains below all came from one sample that was sequenced in a study of blood T cells in healthy people across ages. A second about 7 to 12 cycle PCR used barcoded and J-beta primers. TCRdb re-called the 5' RACE reads through MiXCR, storing one row per CDR3 protein. The sample has roughly 1.6 million distinct CDR3 sequences; around 36% are singletons. Sequencing was performed on blood. All receptors come from a woman younger than 45 in good health.

At least ten counts were recorded for this clonotype. The genes are TRBV20-1 and TRBJ2-5; TRBD1 aligns across 11 bases. Trimming at V came to 6 bases and at J to 5 bases, leaving 8 bases not matched to a gene. The CDR3 extends over 14 amino acids. Per the germline V gene, CDR1 is DFQATT and CDR2 is SNEGSKA (reference sequence). The chain's CDR3 is CSAPRTGGWETQYF. For the CDR3, the DNA is TGCAGTGCCCCTAGGACAGGGGGCTGGGAGACCCAGTACTTC.

As concerns this clonotype: This could be a read error, since a much larger clone is one nucleotide away. This chain joins TRBV12-3 or TRBV12-4 and TRBJ2-3, with 8 bases fitting TRBD1. V lost 8 bases and J lost 4; bases outside the gene matches: 5. The CDR3 has 13 amino acids. The CDR3 DNA is TGTGCCAGCGGACAGGGAGGTGCAGATACGCAGTATTTT. It specifies CASGQGGADTQYF.

This clonotype was seen only a few times. This chain joins TRBV6-2 or TRBV6-3 and TRBJ2-1, with a possible D match to TRBD1 (5 bases). Germline V gives CDR1 MNHEY, CDR2 SVGEGT. This CDR3 spans 18 amino acids. Trimming pared 4 bases from V and 3 bases from J, leaving 22 bases between. This CDR3 reads CASSSSRDEAVVYNEQFF. The DNA for the CDR3 is TGTGCCAGCAGTTCCTCCAGGGATGAGGCGGTAGTCTACAATGAGCAGTTCTTC.

The chain is built from TRBV6-1 and TRBJ2-1; D may be TRBD2 (5 bases). The CDR3 has 16 amino acids. The V and J ends lost 6 bases and 0 bases respectively, with 15 bases between them. Per germline, CDR1 MNHNS and CDR2 SASEGT. The CDR3 sequence is CASRTTRAVSYNEQFF. CDR3 DNA: TGTGCCAGCAGGACTACTAGGGCGGTCTCCTACAATGAGCAGTTCTTC.

The chain couples TRBV6-5 to TRBJ2-3; D is ambiguous. CDR3 length: 16 amino acids. V lost 5 bases to trimming and J lost 0 bases, with 15 bases between them. Germline V gives CDR1 MNHEY, CDR2 SVGAGI. The CDR3 is CASSRSPGKSTDTQYF. CDR3 in DNA: TGTGCCAGCAGTCGCTCCCCAGGAAAAAGCACAGATACGCAGTATTTT.

The rearrangement joins TRBV11-2 to TRBJ1-5; 12 nucleotides line up with TRBD1. Unmatched junction bases numbered 7, after V lost 5 bases and J lost 5 bases. The germline gives CDR1 SGHAT, CDR2 FQNNGV. This CDR3 has 16 residues. In nucleotides, the CDR3 is TGTGCCAGCAGCGAGGGGACAGGGGGCACCTATCAGCCCCAGCATTTT. It is translated as CASSEGTGGTYQPQHF.

This clonotype was detected only a few times. The chain uses TRBV7-2 and TRBJ1-5; D is undetermined. Germline V gene data show CDR1 as SGHTA and CDR2 as FQGNSA. The CDR3 extends over 12 amino acids. Trimming removed 8 bases from V and 11 bases from J, with 16 bases in between. Here the CDR3 reads CASGSPGTAQHF. CDR3 nucleotides: TGTGCCAGCGGAAGTCCGGGCACGGCCCAGCATTTT.

This sequence joins TRBV18 and TRBJ2-7; 8 nucleotides agree with TRBD1. The trim removed 4 bases at V and 5 bases at J, leaving 4 bases unmatched. Germline CDR1 reads KGHSH; CDR2 reads LQKENI. The CDR3 is 13 amino acids. The DNA of the CDR3 is TGTGCCAGCTCACAGGACAGGGCCCACGAGCAGTACTTC. Protein product: CASSQDRAHEQYF.

In regard to this clonotype: A much larger clone differs by one base, so this may be a read error. The rearrangement links TRBV29-1 to TRBJ2-5; D uncertain. Germline values: CDR1 SQVTM, CDR2 ANQGSEA. CDR3 length equals 12 residues. The V gene lost 7 bases and the J gene lost 5 bases, with 14 bases spanning the gap. The DNA for the CDR3 is TGCAGCGCTGCCGGGTCCAGGGAGACCCAGTACTTC. It is translated as CSAAGSRETQYF.